This TCR beta chain emerged from a study of OX40 agonist ivuxolimab in advanced cancers. On the study more broadly: Among those enrolled, mean age was around 55 years (range roughly 23 to 85) and 75% to 90% were male. Participants could have had prior anti-PD-1, anti-PD-L1 or anti-CTLA-4 therapy, and around 40% had some. There were three patients with partial responses, one having hepatocellular carcinoma and two cutaneous melanoma.

The CDR3 spans 15 residues. The germline V gene encodes CDR1 KGHSH and CDR2 LQKENI. General study findings and limits: Researchers did not determine the expanded peripheral T cells' antigen specificity.

Some clones are missing from TCRdb's copy, which holds only in-frame ones; the method was immunoSEQ multiplex PCR. This repertoire shows over 50,000 clones, approximately 80% found once; its top ten account for 0.6% to 0.9%. This clone was recorded only once. Its antigen is undetermined. This receptor was obtained from an adult with an advanced solid tumor such as melanoma, head and neck, liver or kidney cancer. The sequencing here drew on CD4+ or CD8+ T cells sorted from blood, taken in a trial of the OX40 agonist ivuxolimab. This rearrangement joins TRBV18 to TRBJ2-5; 12 nucleotides line up with TRBD2. The closer fit of TRBJ2-7 to the DNA end suggests the J call may be wrong. DNA for the CDR3: TGTGCCAGCTCACCCGGACTAGCGGGGCCCTACGAGCAGTACTTC. Encoded protein: CASSPGLAGPYEQYF.